This is a list of T cell receptor beta chains from one sample in a study of T cell changes during pregnancy in multiple sclerosis. The assay was immunoSEQ multiplex PCR, and TCRdb's table has in-frame clones only and misses some. This sample yields about 44,000 clones, of which roughly 90% are seen a single time; 0.7% belongs to the top ten. The material sequenced was CD4+ T cells from peripheral blood mononuclear cells, taken before pregnancy. The receptors stem from a female donor with multiple sclerosis, enrolled in a pregnancy study. Both conserved end residues are part of each CDR3. Each record gives: D gene, clone size, J gene, V gene, CDR3 protein, CDR3 DNA. A D gene is named only where the DNA matches it firmly. A row's size may be missing; if present it is once, few, many or a size class.

D: .; size: once; J: TRBJ1-1; V: TRBV10-3; CDR3: CAISGGSNTEAFF; DNA: TGTGCCATCAGCGGCGGATCGAACACTGAAGCTTTCTTT
D: .; size: .; J: TRBJ1-5; V: TRBV7-8; CDR3: CASSSAVKYNQPQHF; DNA: TGTGCCAGCAGCTCGGCGGTCAAGTATAATCAGCCCCAGCATTTT
D: .; size: once; J: TRBJ2-7; V: TRBV7-2; CDR3: CASSLASSSSYEQYF; DNA: TGTGCCAGCAGCTTGGCTAGCAGTAGCTCCTACGAGCAGTACTTC
D: TRBD1; size: .; J: TRBJ2-1; V: TRBV18; CDR3: CASSTGQGLYNEQFF; DNA: TGTGCCAGCTCGACGGGACAGGGACTCTACAATGAGCAGTTCTTC
D: .; size: few; J: TRBJ1-1; V: TRBV18; CDR3: CASSAYTGVNTEAFF; DNA: TGTGCCAGCTCAGCCTATACAGGAGTGAACACTGAAGCTTTCTTT
D: .; size: .; J: TRBJ2-3; V: TRBV10-1; CDR3: CASSDISGSNTDTQYF; DNA: TGCGCCAGCAGTGATATCAGCGGTTCCAACACAGATACGCAGTATTTT
D: TRBD1; size: .; J: TRBJ1-5; V: TRBV7-8; CDR3: CASSTRSGGVGNQPQHF; DNA: TGTGCCAGCAGCACCCGATCAGGGGGTGTAGGCAATCAGCCCCAGCATTTT
D: .; size: .; J: TRBJ2-1; V: TRBV27; CDR3: CASSFGLARDNEQFF; DNA: TGTGCCAGCAGTTTCGGTCTAGCACGGGACAATGAGCAGTTCTTC
D: TRBD2; size: .; J: TRBJ2-1; V: TRBV10-1; CDR3: CASSTSSGSYNEQFF; DNA: TGCGCCAGCAGTACCTCTAGCGGCTCCTACAATGAGCAGTTCTTC
D: .; size: .; J: TRBJ1-2; V: TRBV30; CDR3: CAWSVTSGGYTF; DNA: TGTGCCTGGAGTGTAACCTCGGGGGGCTACACCTTC
D: TRBD1; size: .; J: TRBJ2-7; V: TRBV6-4; CDR3: CASSVEPGGSYEQYF; DNA: TGTGCCAGCAGTGTGGAGCCAGGGGGATCCTACGAGCAGTACTTC
D: .; size: .; J: TRBJ2-2; V: TRBV6-4; CDR3: CAPRAGYCTGELFF; DNA: TGTGCCCCGCGGGCGGGTTACTGCACCGGGGAGCTGTTTTTT
D: TRBD1; size: few; J: TRBJ1-2; V: TRBV4-2; CDR3: CASSQDKDRVVYGYTF; DNA: TGTGCCAGCAGCCAAGATAAGGACAGGGTCGTCTATGGCTACACCTTC
D: .; size: .; J: TRBJ2-2; V: TRBV7-6; CDR3: CASSLGNRMNTGELFF; DNA: TGTGCCAGCAGCTTAGGGAACAGGATGAACACCGGGGAGCTGTTTTTT
D: .; size: .; J: TRBJ2-6; V: TRBV7-9; CDR3: CASRDTTSGANVLTF; DNA: TGTGCCAGCAGGGACACAACCTCTGGGGCCAACGTCCTGACTTTC
D: .; size: .; J: TRBJ1-4; V: TRBV5-5; CDR3: CASSFPVKEKLFF; DNA: TGTGCCAGCAGCTTTCCGGTTAAAGAAAAACTGTTTTTT
D: .; size: .; J: TRBJ2-1; V: TRBV6-5; CDR3: CASSFGQPVYNEQFF; DNA: TGTGCCAGCAGCTTTGGACAGCCTGTCTACAATGAGCAGTTCTTC
D: .; size: .; J: TRBJ1-1; V: TRBV7-8; CDR3: CASSRGPPAAAFF; DNA: TGTGCCAGCAGCCGGGGTCCCCCCGCGGCAGCTTTCTTT
D: TRBD1; size: .; J: TRBJ2-5; V: TRBV20-1; CDR3: CSANRGQTQYF; DNA: TGCAGTGCCAACAGGGGTCAGACCCAGTACTTC
D: TRBD1; size: .; J: TRBJ1-3; V: TRBV27; CDR3: CASSPRQGSPSGNTIYF; DNA: TGTGCCAGCAGTCCTAGACAGGGTAGTCCCTCTGGAAACACCATATATTTT
D: .; size: once; J: TRBJ2-7; V: TRBV28; CDR3: CASSLKEPPYEQYF; DNA: TGTGCCAGCAGTTTAAAGGAGCCCCCCTACGAGCAGTACTTC
D: TRBD1; size: .; J: TRBJ1-5; V: TRBV18; CDR3: CASSQEQGVGNQPQHF; DNA: TGTGCCAGCTCACAGGAACAGGGGGTTGGCAATCAGCCCCAGCATTTT
D: TRBD1; size: once; J: TRBJ1-2; V: TRBV5-5; CDR3: CASSLGGTADGYTF; DNA: TGTGCCAGCAGCTTGGGAGGGACAGCAGACGGCTACACCTTC
D: TRBD2; size: .; J: TRBJ2-1; V: TRBV5-6; CDR3: CASSARGGQYNEQFF; DNA: TGTGCCAGCAGCGCCCGGGGGGGCCAGTACAATGAGCAGTTCTTC
D: .; size: .; J: TRBJ1-1; V: TRBV7-9; CDR3: CASSWSEGNAFF; DNA: TGTGCCAGCAGCTGGTCCGAGGGTAATGCTTTCTTT
D: TRBD2; size: .; J: TRBJ2-7; V: TRBV7-2; CDR3: CASSLPSGGSYEQYF; DNA: TGTGCCAGCAGCTTGCCTAGCGGGGGTTCCTACGAGCAGTACTTC
D: .; size: .; J: TRBJ1-2; V: TRBV7-9; CDR3: CASSLEGRTYGYTF; DNA: TGTGCCAGCAGCTTAGAAGGAAGGACTTATGGCTACACCTTC
D: .; size: .; J: TRBJ2-7; V: TRBV28; CDR3: CASSRGPSYEQYF; DNA: TGTGCCAGTTCAAGAGGGCCATCCTACGAGCAGTACTTC
D: .; size: .; J: TRBJ1-2; V: TRBV2; CDR3: CASRGSRDYGYTF; DNA: TGTGCCAGCAGAGGGTCCAGGGACTATGGCTACACCTTC
D: .; size: .; J: TRBJ2-1; V: TRBV27; CDR3: CASSPTHEPFNEQFF; DNA: TGTGCCAGCAGTCCGACTCATGAACCCTTTAATGAGCAGTTCTTC
D: .; size: .; J: TRBJ1-1; V: TRBV11-3; CDR3: CASRGGGTEAFF; DNA: TGTGCCAGCAGAGGGGGGGGCACTGAAGCTTTCTTT
D: .; size: .; J: TRBJ1-5; V: TRBV7-2; CDR3: CASSPRGGVANQPQHF; DNA: TGTGCCAGCAGCCCTAGGGGGGGGGTGGCCAATCAGCCCCAGCATTTT
D: TRBD1; size: .; J: TRBJ2-3; V: TRBV11-2; CDR3: CASSLLTGDRTDTQYF; DNA: TGTGCCAGCAGCTTGCTCACAGGGGATCGCACAGATACGCAGTATTTT
D: TRBD1; size: .; J: TRBJ1-1; V: TRBV16; CDR3: CASSPRTGGPTEAFF; DNA: TGTGCCAGCAGCCCTCGGACAGGGGGCCCGACTGAAGCTTTCTTT
D: .; size: .; J: TRBJ2-1; V: TRBV4-1; CDR3: CASSQGGRSYNEQFF; DNA: TGCGCCAGCAGCCAAGGGGGCAGGTCCTACAATGAGCAGTTCTTC
D: .; size: .; J: TRBJ1-2; V: TRBV28; CDR3: CASSLLAVAGRSGGYTF; DNA: TGTGCCAGCAGTTTGCTGGCTGTTGCAGGGAGGTCGGGTGGCTACACCTTC
D: TRBD1; size: .; J: TRBJ1-1; V: TRBV6-5; CDR3: CASYGQGANTEAFF; DNA: TGTGCCAGCTATGGACAGGGAGCGAACACTGAAGCTTTCTTT
D: .; size: .; J: TRBJ1-2; V: TRBV28; CDR3: CASKIQGLGYTF; DNA: TGTGCCAGCAAAATTCAGGGGCTTGGCTACACCTTC
D: TRBD1; size: .; J: TRBJ2-7; V: TRBV7-3; CDR3: CASSRNRGYEQYF; DNA: TGTGCCAGCAGCAGAAACAGGGGATACGAGCAGTACTTC
D: .; size: .; J: TRBJ2-2; V: TRBV19; CDR3: CASRGASGNTGELFF; DNA: TGTGCCAGTCGGGGGGCTAGCGGGAACACCGGGGAGCTGTTTTTT
D: .; size: .; J: TRBJ1-1; V: TRBV27; CDR3: CASSLSPGLGTEAFF; DNA: TGTGCCAGCAGTTTATCGCCAGGGCTCGGCACTGAAGCTTTCTTT
D: TRBD2; size: .; J: TRBJ2-5; V: TRBV27; CDR3: CASSLRWTSGNRETQYF; DNA: TGTGCCAGCAGTTTACGGTGGACTAGCGGAAATAGGGAGACCCAGTACTTC
D: TRBD2; size: .; J: TRBJ2-1; V: TRBV9; CDR3: CASSLTPTSGVFGEQFF; DNA: TGTGCCAGCAGCTTGACCCCGACTAGCGGGGTCTTCGGTGAGCAGTTCTTC
D: .; size: .; J: TRBJ2-5; V: TRBV5-1; CDR3: CASSLVVGETQYF; DNA: TGCGCCAGCAGCTTGGTAGTTGGAGAGACCCAGTACTTC
D: .; size: .; J: TRBJ1-6; V: TRBV2; CDR3: CASTTEGVNSPLHF; DNA: TGTGCCAGCACCACCGAGGGGGTTAATTCACCCCTCCACTTT
D: .; size: .; J: TRBJ2-1; V: TRBV6-5; CDR3: CASSARGNEQFF; DNA: TGTGCCAGCAGTGCCCGCGGGAATGAGCAGTTCTTC
D: .; size: .; J: TRBJ1-2; V: TRBV4-2; CDR3: CASSQGQEANYGYTF; DNA: TGTGCCAGCAGCCAAGGACAGGAGGCTAACTATGGCTACACCTTC
D: .; size: .; J: TRBJ2-2; V: TRBV5-1; CDR3: CASSSTGRGTGELFF; DNA: TGCGCCAGCAGCAGCACAGGGCGTGGCACCGGGGAGCTGTTTTTT
D: .; size: .; J: TRBJ1-5; V: TRBV19; CDR3: CASSIVLGGNQPQHF; DNA: TGTGCCAGTAGTATAGTACTTGGGGGGAATCAGCCCCAGCATTTT